The clone carrying this T cell receptor (beta chain) was seen a handful of times. V gave up 6 bases and J gave up 4 bases, with 14 bases separating them. Germline CDR1 SGDLS, CDR2 YYNGEE. The CDR3 sequence is 14 residues long. This record comes from a study of blood T cell repertoires in COVID-19. Followed over time, Seattle patients had been enrolled while infection was active. TCRdb's table, derived via immunoSEQ multiplex PCR, lists solely in-frame clones and lacks some. There are around 200,000 clones in the sample; around 75% occur only once, and roughly 5.6% lies in the top ten. The sequenced material came from peripheral blood. The genes are TRBV9 and TRBJ1-3, with TRBD1 as a possible D gene (6 bases). The TCR sequence derives from a woman aged 40 to 50 with COVID-19, enrolled during active disease. In nucleotides, the CDR3 is TGTGCCAGCAACGAGGGACACTCCGGAAACACCATATATTTT. This sequence encodes CASNEGHSGNTIYF.